The 22 T cell receptor beta chains presented below share a single source sample, sequenced in a study of T cell repertoires in ileal Crohn's disease (dated by TCRdb to the late 2010s). The library was generated by the immunoSEQ multiplex PCR assay. In its TCRdb copy, this immuneACCESS table keeps in-frame sequences only and misses some clones. Where compared with another copy, unresolved V genes explain less than half of these, and the others have no known cause. This sample gives about 7,600 clones in total; around 70% of them show up just once. The ten biggest clones cover 7% to 9% of the sample. The intended sense of this specimen's time point label: proximal margin of the surgical specimen (macroscopically non-inflamed). Sequences were obtained from ileal tissue. These receptors all come from an adult with Crohn's disease.

The V and J genes are TRBV27 and TRBJ2-7; D possibly uses TRBD1 or TRBD2 (5 bases each). This CDR3 has 14 amino acids. Per germline, CDR1 MNHEY and CDR2 SMNVEV (reference sequence). V lost 8 bases, J lost 1 base, and 15 bases lay in between. CDR3 amino acids: CASESWDGSYEQYF. CDR3 in DNA: TGTGCCAGCGAGTCGTGGGACGGGTCCTACGAGCAGTACTTC.

This chain links TRBV11-2 with TRBJ1-5; D possibly corresponds to TRBD1 (5 bases). The V gene lost 3 bases and the J gene lost 3 bases, with 12 bases spanning the gap. CDR3 size: 15 residues. Germline CDR1 and CDR2: SGHAT and FQNNGV. The CDR3 is CASSFSGTDNQPQHF. DNA of the CDR3: TGTGCCAGCAGCTTCAGCGGGACGGACAATCAGCCCCAGCATTTT.

The chain employs TRBV5-6 and TRBJ2-7; D not certain. CDR3 size: 11 residues. The germline gives CDR1 SGHDT, CDR2 YYEEEE. Trimming cost V 3 bases and J 7 bases, with 8 bases left between them. This CDR3 reads CASSSTREQYF. In DNA, the CDR3 is TGTGCCAGCAGCTCCACGCGGGAGCAGTACTTC.

In this sample, this clone turned up once. The chain combines TRBV6-5 with TRBJ1-4; D remains ambiguous. Trimming removed 7 bases at V and 8 bases at J, with 5 bases between. From germline, CDR1 is MNHEY and CDR2 SVGAGI. The CDR3 is made up of 10 amino acids. The CDR3 spells CASKREKLFF. In DNA, the CDR3 is TGTGCCAGCAAGAGGGAAAAACTGTTTTTT.

The rearrangement joins TRBV18 to TRBJ2-1, with TRBD2 matching over 10 bases. Trimming at V came to 3 bases and at J to 7 bases, leaving 12 bases not matched to a gene. The germline V gene has CDR1 KGHSH and CDR2 LQKENI. The CDR3 length is 17 residues. For the CDR3, the DNA is TGTGCCAGCTCACCTACAGTGGCTAGCGGGAGTAAGAATGAGCAGTTCTTC. Amino acid sequence: CASSPTVASGSKNEQFF.

The genes are TRBV10-1 and TRBJ2-7; the D gene is possibly TRBD2 (6 bases). The CDR3 contains 15 residues. Between the trimmed V and J ends, which lost 6 bases and 0 bases, there was a span of 15 bases. Germline V CDR1 and CDR2: WNHNN, SYGVQD (reference sequence). The DNA of the CDR3 is TGCGCCAGCAGCCCCGACGGCGGGATCTCCTACGAGCAGTACTTC. This codes for CASSPDGGISYEQYF.

The rearrangement links TRBV4-3 to TRBJ1-2, with a possible D match to TRBD1 (5 bases). Germline V lookup: CDR1 LGHNA, CDR2 YSLEER. The length of the CDR3 is 14 residues. The V and J ends lost 0 bases and 6 bases respectively, with 11 bases between them. The CDR3 region has the DNA TGCGCCAGCAGCCAAGACTACCCCAGGGATGGCTACACCTTC. Residues: CASSQDYPRDGYTF.

This sequence joins TRBV28 and TRBJ2-5; no clear D gene. Germline-derived CDR1 and CDR2 are MDHEN and SYDVKM. The CDR3 runs 13 residues. The V gene lost 10 bases and the J gene lost 5 bases, with 17 bases spanning the gap. CDR3 DNA: TGTGCCACCCGCGTAAGGGTTGTGGAGACCCAGTACTTC. It translates to CATRVRVVETQYF.

This chain connects TRBV4-2 to TRBJ2-7; a weak D match, TRBD2 (5 bases). From germline, CDR1 is LGHNA and CDR2 YNFKEQ. V was cut by 0 bases and J by 3 bases, with 9 bases left in between. The CDR3 has 14 amino acids. The CDR3 is CASSQDGTSYEQYF. CDR3 nucleotides: TGTGCCAGCAGCCAAGATGGCACTAGCTACGAGCAGTACTTC.

CDR3 DNA sequence: TGCGCCAGCAGCTTGAAGGGACAGTATCCGCAAGAGACCCAGTACTTC. Amino acids: CASSLKGQYPQETQYF. The chain links TRBV5-1 to TRBJ2-5, with TRBD1 matching 7 bases. The CDR3 has 16 amino acids. Germline CDR1 reads SGHRS; CDR2 reads YFSETQ. The trim removed 1 base at V and 2 bases at J, leaving 8 bases unmatched.

The rearrangement links TRBV30 to TRBJ1-1; tentative D call: TRBD1 (6 bases). This CDR3 contains 13 residues. Trimming took off 4 bases at V and 1 base at J, with 10 bases between the two ends. CDR1 and CDR2 from the germline V gene are GTSNPN and SVGIG (reference sequence). As DNA, the CDR3 is TGTGCCTGGAAAAGGGGGGCGAACACTGAAGCTTTCTTT. It codes for CAWKRGANTEAFF. Using reference TRBV30 and TRBJ1-1 for the parts outside the CDR3, the full variable domain is SQTIHQWPATLVQPVGSPLSLECTVEGTSNPNLYWYRQAAGRGLQLLFYSVGIGQISSEVPQNLSASRPQDRQFILSSKKLLLSDSGFYLCAWKRGANTEAFFGQGTRLTVV.

The rearrangement links TRBV14 to TRBJ2-7, with D possibly being TRBD2 (5 bases). The CDR3 has 12 residues. V lost 1 base and J 13 bases, leaving 14 bases between the germline ends. Per the germline V gene, CDR1 is SGHDN and CDR2 is FVKESK. The CDR3 DNA sequence: TGTGCCAGCAGCCAAGTAGGGAGTGCCGCTTACTTC. Translated, it gives CASSQVGSAAYF.

This clone was counted a few times. V gene TRBV19 combines with J gene TRBJ1-5; 7 nucleotides agree with TRBD1. V was clipped by 8 bases and J by 11 bases; unmatched bases: 15. This CDR3 is 14 amino acids long. Germline V gene data show CDR1 as LNHDA and CDR2 as SQIVND (reference sequence). As DNA, the CDR3 is TGTGCCAGTGCCTCCGGGACAGCCGTCGGGGCCCAGCATTTT. Protein: CASASGTAVGAQHF.

This clone was observed once. The chain is built from TRBV11-1 and TRBJ2-1; D is undetermined. V lost 1 base and J lost 7, with 14 bases in between. This CDR3 is built from 15 residues. Germline V lookup: CDR1 SGHAT, CDR2 FQDESV (reference sequence). CDR3 in DNA: TGTGCCAGCAGCTTAGAGCCCTCCCCAGAAAATGAGCAGTTCTTC. It translates to CASSLEPSPENEQFF.

The CDR3 loop reads CASSYPGGTGRDEQYF. For the CDR3, the DNA is TGTGCCAGCAGTTACCCCGGGGGGACAGGGAGGGACGAGCAGTACTTC. The V gene is TRBV6-6, the J gene TRBJ2-7; 9 nucleotides agree with TRBD1. V lost 2 bases to trimming and J lost 5 bases; unmatched junction nucleotides: 10. CDR3 length: 16 amino acids. CDR1 is MNHNY, CDR2 SVGAGI, per germline (reference sequence).

By proportion, this clone is medium-sized. The chain employs TRBV19 and TRBJ2-1; D may correspond to TRBD1 or TRBD2 (7 bases each). Germline V gene lookup returns CDR1 LNHDA and CDR2 SQIVND (reference sequence). This CDR3 is built from 14 residues. V lost 7 bases and J 6 bases, leaving 16 bases between the germline ends. The CDR3 coding sequence is TGTGCCAGTACCAGGGGGGGGCAGGGCAATGAGCAGTTCTTC. Translating it yields CASTRGGQGNEQFF.

The chain links TRBV6-4 to TRBJ2-5, with 10 positions matching TRBD2. The CDR3 consists of 15 residues. V gave up 3 bases and J gave up 1 base; unmatched junction bases: 2. The V gene's germline CDR1 is MRHNA and CDR2 SNTAGT. This CDR3 is CASSELAGGQETQYF. The DNA of the CDR3 is TGTGCCAGCAGTGAATTAGCGGGAGGCCAAGAGACCCAGTACTTC.

This clone is judged medium-sized. This rearrangement joins TRBV9 to TRBJ1-1; D gene uncertain. Trimming cost V 4 bases and J 3 bases, with 13 bases left between them. The length of the CDR3 is 14 residues. Germline V gives CDR1 SGDLS, CDR2 YYNGEE. The CDR3 protein is CASSLLNTDTEAFF. The CDR3 coding sequence is TGTGCCAGCAGCCTCCTGAACACCGACACTGAAGCTTTCTTT.

The V call is TRBV6-5, the J call TRBJ2-1, with 7 bases that match TRBD1. The CDR3 is 13 residues long. The trim removed 2 bases at V and 9 bases at J, leaving 4 bases unmatched. CDR1 and CDR2 from the germline V gene are MNHEY and SVGAGI. CDR3 protein: CASSYEGGGEQFF. In DNA form, the CDR3 reads TGTGCCAGCAGTTACGAAGGGGGCGGTGAGCAGTTCTTC.

This clone was counted between two and nine times. The chain links TRBV6-1 to TRBJ1-2; D is uncertain. The germline V gene has CDR1 MNHNS and CDR2 SASEGT. This CDR3 contains 14 residues. Trimming took 7 bases from V and 2 from J, leaving 14 bases between them. CDR3 nucleotide sequence: TGTGCCAGCAATCTGGACGGCATCAACTATGGCTACACCTTC. Translated, it gives CASNLDGINYGYTF.

The CDR3 is CASSQGPNTDTQYF. The CDR3 DNA reads TGTGCCAGCAGCCAGGGACCCAATACAGATACGCAGTATTTT. This chain connects TRBV7-6 to TRBJ2-3; tentatively, D is TRBD1 or TRBD2 (5 bases each). CDR3 length equals 14 residues. Trimming cost V 5 bases and J 3 bases, with 12 bases left between them. CDR1 is SGHVS, CDR2 FNYEAQ, per germline.

The V and J genes are TRBV4-1 and TRBJ2-1; D gene uncertain. Per germline, CDR1 MGHRA and CDR2 YSYEKL. The CDR3 runs to 14 residues. Deletions cut 1 base from V and 4 bases from J, with 8 bases between. CDR3: CASSQVQEYNEQFF. DNA of the CDR3: TGCGCCAGCAGCCAAGTTCAGGAGTACAATGAGCAGTTCTTC.